This T cell receptor (beta chain) was profiled in a study of blood T cell repertoires in COVID-19. In the study overall: PBMCs, B-cell-depleted T cells, or T cells were the source of the cDNA or gDNA that made up the material.

The CDR3 contains 17 residues. The ends lost 5 bases at V and 7 bases at J; junction bases unmatched: 17. Germline-derived CDR1 and CDR2 are MNHEY and SMNVEV (reference sequence). In the study's own analysis: It was from reference gene primer amplification that nucleated cell counts were estimated. The data were produced by immunoSEQ multiplex PCR, yet TCRdb's version contains in-frame clones alone and is incomplete. That table furnishes V, J and clone size, whereas the DNA furnished D and trimming. The table includes about 210,000 clones, around 83% detected once. Sequencing input: peripheral blood. The sequence came from a man between 50 and 59 years old with active or convalescent COVID-19. The chain links TRBV27 to TRBJ1-1, with 9 bases matching TRBD1. CDR3 amino acids: CASSLLVPTGGPGEAFF. CDR3 coding DNA: TGTGCCAGCAGTCTTCTCGTCCCTACAGGGGGCCCGGGTGAAGCTTTCTTT.